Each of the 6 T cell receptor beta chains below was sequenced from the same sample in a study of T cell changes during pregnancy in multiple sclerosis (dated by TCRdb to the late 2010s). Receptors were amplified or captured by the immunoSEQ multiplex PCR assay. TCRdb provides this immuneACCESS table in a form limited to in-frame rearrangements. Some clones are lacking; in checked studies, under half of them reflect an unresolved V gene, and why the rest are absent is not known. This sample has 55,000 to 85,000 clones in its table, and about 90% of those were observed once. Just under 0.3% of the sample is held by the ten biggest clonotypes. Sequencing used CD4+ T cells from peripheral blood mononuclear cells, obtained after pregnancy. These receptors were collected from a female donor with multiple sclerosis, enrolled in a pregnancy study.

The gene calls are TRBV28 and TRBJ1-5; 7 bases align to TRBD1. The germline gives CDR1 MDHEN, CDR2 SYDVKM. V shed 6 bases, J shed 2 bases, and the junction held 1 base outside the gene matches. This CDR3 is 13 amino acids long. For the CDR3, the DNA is TGTGCCAGCAGCGACAGGGGCAATCAGCCCCAGCATTTT. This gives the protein CASSDRGNQPQHF.

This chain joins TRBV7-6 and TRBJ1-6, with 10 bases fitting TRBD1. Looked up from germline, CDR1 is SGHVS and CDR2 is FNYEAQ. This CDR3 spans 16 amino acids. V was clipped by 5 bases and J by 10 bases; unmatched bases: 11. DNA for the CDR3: TGTGCCAGCAGCGCCCGACAGGGGGCGGGGGGATCACCCCTCCACTTT. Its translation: CASSARQGAGGSPLHF.

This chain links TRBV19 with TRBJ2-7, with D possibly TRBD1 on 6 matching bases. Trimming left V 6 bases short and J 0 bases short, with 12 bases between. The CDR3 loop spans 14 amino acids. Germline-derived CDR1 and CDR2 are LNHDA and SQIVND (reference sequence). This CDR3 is CASSVDSLSYEQYF. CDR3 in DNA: TGTGCCAGTAGCGTGGACAGCCTCTCCTACGAGCAGTACTTC.

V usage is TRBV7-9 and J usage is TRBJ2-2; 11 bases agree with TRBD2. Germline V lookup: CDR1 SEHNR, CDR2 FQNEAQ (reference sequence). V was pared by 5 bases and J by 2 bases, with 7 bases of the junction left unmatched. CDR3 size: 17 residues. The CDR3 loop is CASSPGLAGRNTGELFF. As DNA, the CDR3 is TGTGCCAGCAGCCCCGGACTAGCGGGTCGAAACACCGGGGAGCTGTTTTTT.

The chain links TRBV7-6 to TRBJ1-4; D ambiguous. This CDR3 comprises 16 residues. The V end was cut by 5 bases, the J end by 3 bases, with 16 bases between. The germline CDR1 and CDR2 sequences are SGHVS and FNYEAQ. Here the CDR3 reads CASSRYPAGSNEKLFF. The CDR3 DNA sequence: TGTGCCAGCAGCCGTTATCCGGCGGGCTCTAATGAAAAACTGTTTTTT.

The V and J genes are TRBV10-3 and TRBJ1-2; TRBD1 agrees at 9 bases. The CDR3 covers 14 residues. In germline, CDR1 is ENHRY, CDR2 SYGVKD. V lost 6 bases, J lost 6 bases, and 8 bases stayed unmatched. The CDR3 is CAIRGTGSMDGYTF. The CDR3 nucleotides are TGTGCCATCAGGGGGACAGGGTCGATGGATGGCTACACCTTC.